In its sample, the clone carrying this T cell receptor (beta chain) was seen once. This entry comes from a study of blood T cells in healthy people across ages. Through a sample-barcoded 5' primer and a J-beta primer mix, a second PCR was run for about 6 to 12 cycles. Each cDNA molecule was tagged by a template-switch adaptor with 12 random nucleotides. Any given sample supplied a minimum of 2.5 million CDR3-containing paired-end reads. TCRdb reprocessed the 5' RACE reads with MiXCR, giving one entry per CDR3 protein. The data show 1.5 million to 2 million distinct CDR3 sequences, approximately 50% seen once. The germline V gene has CDR1 MNHNS and CDR2 SASEGT. The V end lost 0 bases, the J end lost 6 bases, and 10 bases lay between the germline ends. This CDR3 is 14 amino acids long. In each sample, at least 6 million PBMCs were isolated.

This TCR was sampled from a woman in her 40s in good health. The chain links TRBV6-1 to TRBJ2-3; D unresolved. The source material was blood. The CDR3 DNA is TGTGCCAGCAGTGAAGCTGTCGACCGGGATACGCAGTATTTT. This translates into CASSEAVDRDTQYF.